This T cell receptor (beta chain) was sequenced for a study of blood T cell repertoires in COVID-19. Study-level information: Sites in the United States, Italy and Spain provided acute and convalescent COVID-19 samples.

The ends were cut back, 2 bases at V and 4 bases at J, with 11 bases in the middle. The germline V gene has CDR1 MDHEN and CDR2 SYDVKM. This CDR3 comprises 15 residues. Sequenced by immunoSEQ multiplex PCR; TCRdb stores in-frame clones only, minus some. The table lists about 140,000 clones, about 87% of them singletons. Input material: peripheral blood. This clonotype was obtained from a man between 60 and 70 years old with active or convalescent COVID-19. The J gene is TRBJ2-2, the V gene TRBV28; possibly TRBD1 for D (6 bases). CDR3 in amino acids: CASSLNPGVTGELFF. The CDR3 nucleotides are TGTGCCAGCAGTTTAAACCCAGGGGTCACCGGGGAGCTGTTTTTT.